This TCR beta chain was retrieved from a study of T cell changes during pregnancy in multiple sclerosis. Germline values: CDR1 SGHDT, CDR2 YYEEEE. The germline V and J ends were trimmed by 1 base and 6 bases, with 19 bases remaining between them. The CDR3 is 16 amino acids. Profiled with immunoSEQ multiplex PCR; TCRdb holds only in-frame clones, not every one. The repertoire consists of 30,000 to 45,000 clones, with roughly 91% occurring once and the leading ten covering 6.1%. In its sample, this clone was seen once. This sample comprised CD8+ T cells from peripheral blood mononuclear cells, obtained in the second trimester of pregnancy. This receptor was taken from a female donor with multiple sclerosis, enrolled in a pregnancy study. V is TRBV5-6 and J is TRBJ1-1; D uncertain. The CDR3 DNA sequence: TGTGCCAGCAGCTTGCCCGGGTACCGTTCCGGGGCTGAAGCTTTCTTT. Residues: CASSLPGYRSGAEAFF.